This T cell receptor (beta chain) is drawn from a study of shared clonotypes between healthy human individuals. This CDR3 is 14 amino acids long. Germline CDR1 is GTSNPN and CDR2 is SVGIG (reference sequence). Trimming shortened V by 0 bases and J by 0 bases, and 7 bases separated the two germline ends. This table comes from immunoSEQ multiplex PCR, and its TCRdb copy is limited to in-frame clones, with some not included. The sample lists roughly 1,600,000 clones, approximately 98.5% occurring once. The specimen sequenced was naive CD4+ T cells sorted from blood. The subset: CD45RA+ positively selected. The chain uses TRBV30 and TRBJ2-3, with D possibly being TRBD2 (5 bases). The TCR was taken from a man aged 25 to 45 in good health. The CDR3 nucleotides are TGTGCCTGGAGTGTACGGGGTAGCACAGATACGCAGTATTTT. Its protein product is CAWSVRGSTDTQYF.